The 25 T cell receptor beta chains listed next were all sequenced from one sample in a study of OX40 agonist ivuxolimab in advanced cancers. The repertoire was sequenced with immunoSEQ multiplex PCR; TCRdb's copy has only in-frame clones and lacks some. The table has 50,000 to 75,000 clones, roughly 85% seen once. Here the sequenced sample was CD4+ or CD8+ T cells sorted from blood, taken in a trial of the OX40 agonist ivuxolimab. The receptor source for this set is an adult with an advanced solid tumor such as melanoma, head and neck, liver or kidney cancer.

This chain links TRBV9 with TRBJ2-2; tentatively, D is TRBD1 (5 bases). CDR1 is SGDLS, CDR2 YYNGEE, per germline. Trimming left V 3 bases short and J 0 bases short, with 12 bases between. The CDR3 has 16 residues. CDR3 protein: CASSGRQSPNTGELFF. In DNA form, the CDR3 reads TGTGCCAGCAGCGGTCGACAGTCACCGAACACCGGGGAGCTGTTTTTT.

This chain connects TRBV29-1 to TRBJ1-2; no firm D call. V lost 5 bases and J 5 bases, leaving 18 bases between the germline ends. This CDR3 has 14 residues. Germline V CDR1 and CDR2: SQVTM, ANQGSEA. CDR3 residues: CSVPTQNPSYGYTF. The DNA of the CDR3 is TGCAGCGTTCCGACACAAAACCCTTCTTATGGCTACACCTTC.

The rearrangement joins TRBV5-1 to TRBJ1-3; unclear D gene. CDR3 size: 15 residues. Trimming pared 0 bases from V and 0 bases from J, leaving 7 bases between. Germline V gene data show CDR1 as SGHRS and CDR2 as YFSETQ. This chain's CDR3 is CASSLAAVSGNTIYF. As DNA, the CDR3 is TGCGCCAGCAGCTTGGCCGCCGTCTCTGGAAACACCATATATTTT.

As to this clone: Its ends do not fully match the called genes, so a read error is possible. The chain joins TRBV6-6 to TRBJ1-1; D remains unclear. Germline CDR1 and CDR2: MNHNY and SVGAGI (reference sequence). The CDR3 is 13 amino acids. The CDR3 DNA sequence: TGTGCCAGCGGTTACTCGGGGAACACTGAAGCTTTCTTT. Amino acid sequence: CASGYSGNTEAFF.

CDR3 bases: TGCAGTGCGGTTTCTGGAAACACCATATATTTT. It encodes CSAVSGNTIYF. This chain connects TRBV20-1 to TRBJ1-3; D remains ambiguous. This CDR3 comprises 11 residues. V was trimmed by 6 bases and J by 1 base, leaving 4 bases between them. CDR1 is DFQATT and CDR2 is SNEGSKA in the germline V gene (reference sequence).

The chain joins TRBV6-1 to TRBJ2-3; 10 positions match TRBD2. V lost 5 bases to trimming and J lost 1 base; unmatched junction nucleotides: 3. There are 15 residues in the CDR3. From germline, CDR1 is MNHNS and CDR2 SASEGT. CDR3 nucleotide sequence: TGTGCCAGCAGTTTAGGGACTAGCGGCACAGATACGCAGTATTTT. Translated: CASSLGTSGTDTQYF.

The chain uses TRBV28 and TRBJ1-6; D remains ambiguous. This CDR3 comprises 11 residues. V dropped 7 bases and J dropped 15 bases, with 13 bases sitting between them. Germline V gene sequence: CDR1 MDHEN, CDR2 SYDVKM. CDR3: CASKTYTYLHF. The CDR3 DNA reads TGTGCCAGCAAAACCTACACATACCTCCACTTT. The variable domain in full, with the rest retrieved from reference TRBV28 and TRBJ1-6, is DVKVTQSSRYLVKRTGEKVFLECVQDMDHENMFWYRQDPGLGLRLIYFSYDVKMKEKGDIPEGYSVSREKKERFSLILESASTNQTSMYLCASKTYTYLHFGNGTRLTVT.

This clone was found a few times. The chain links TRBV4-1 to TRBJ2-1; 12 bases match TRBD2. CDR3 length: 15 amino acids. The germline V gene has CDR1 MGHRA and CDR2 YSYEKL. V trimming: 5 bases; J trimming: 8 bases; junction bases outside the gene matches: 7. The CDR3 coding sequence is TGCGCCAGCAGCGATAGACTAGCGGGGGAGGATGAGCAGTTCTTC. Translating gives CASSDRLAGEDEQFF.

J is TRBJ1-2 and V is TRBV10-3; 9 bases are a match to TRBD1. The germline V gene has CDR1 ENHRY and CDR2 SYGVKD. This CDR3 contains 14 residues. J lost 4 bases, V lost 6 bases, and 6 bases had no gene match. CDR3 sequence (DNA): TGTGCCATCAGGGGGACAGGGTTGGTCTATGGCTACACCTTC. Protein sequence: CAIRGTGLVYGYTF.

CDR3 residues: CASSLGGQGAETEAFF. CDR3 nucleotide sequence: TGTGCCAGCAGCTTAGGGGGACAGGGGGCAGAGACTGAAGCTTTCTTT. This chain uses TRBV7-9 with TRBJ1-1, with TRBD1 matching over 12 bases. CDR1 is SEHNR and CDR2 is FQNEAQ in the germline V gene (reference sequence). This CDR3 has 16 amino acids. With 1 base clipped from V and 5 bases from J, the junction kept 5 bases outside the gene matches. Full variable domain (rest looked up from reference TRBV7-9 and TRBJ1-1): DTGVSQNPRHKITKRGQNVTFRCDPISEHNRLYWYRQTLGQGPEFLTYFQNEAQLEKSRLLSDRFSAERPKGSFSTLEIQRTEQGDSAMYLCASSLGGQGAETEAFFGQGTRLTVV.

This clone occurred a few times. The chain recombines TRBV5-4 with TRBJ2-7; possibly TRBD1 for D (6 bases). The V and J ends lost 3 bases and 6 bases respectively, with 13 bases between them. CDR1 and CDR2 from the germline V gene are SGHNT and YYREEE (reference sequence). The CDR3 loop spans 13 amino acids. CDR3 protein: CASSWGTKGEQYF. The CDR3 coding sequence is TGTGCCAGCAGCTGGGGGACAAAGGGCGAGCAGTACTTC.

The chain combines TRBV2 with TRBJ1-4; D possibly corresponds to TRBD1 (6 bases). V lost 5 bases and J 8 bases, leaving 9 bases between the germline ends. The CDR3 is made up of 12 amino acids. The germline V gene has CDR1 SNHLY and CDR2 FYNNEI. Written as DNA, the CDR3 is TGTGCCAGCAGTTACAGGGTCGAAAAACTGTTTTTT. It yields the protein CASSYRVEKLFF.

J is TRBJ1-3 and V is TRBV5-1; a weak D match, TRBD1 (6 bases). The CDR3 is made up of 17 amino acids. The V and J ends lost 4 bases and 0 bases respectively, with 17 bases between them. CDR1 is SGHRS, CDR2 YFSETQ, per germline. CDR3 bases: TGCGCCAGCAGCCCTCGACCAGGGGTCCCCTCTGGAAACACCATATATTTT. It yields the protein CASSPRPGVPSGNTIYF. Supplemented by reference TRBV5-1 and TRBJ1-3, the full variable domain reads KAGVTQTPRYLIKTRGQQVTLSCSPISGHRSVSWYQQTPGQGLQFLFEYFSETQRNKGNFPGRFSGRQFSNSRSEMNVSTLELGDSALYLCASSPRPGVPSGNTIYFGEGSWLTVV.

In this sample, this clone turned up a few times. V and J are TRBV2 and TRBJ1-6; 7 bases match TRBD1. Germline CDR1 is SNHLY and CDR2 is FYNNEI. CDR3 size: 15 residues. After removal of 6 bases from V and 6 bases from J, the junction contained 8 bases not matched to a gene. The CDR3 spells CASRAGTVTNSPLHF. In nucleotides, the CDR3 is TGTGCCAGCAGGGCCGGGACAGTCACTAATTCACCCCTCCACTTT.

This chain connects TRBV10-3 to TRBJ1-5; D is unresolved. This CDR3 has 14 amino acids. The germline gives CDR1 ENHRY, CDR2 SYGVKD. With 10 bases removed from V and 3 bases from J, the gap between germline ends came to 16 bases. CDR3 coding DNA: TGTGCCACCCTGAGTGGGCAGCCCAATCAGCCCCAGCATTTT. Its translation is CATLSGQPNQPQHF.

This clone was counted between two and nine times. The chain recombines TRBV19 with TRBJ1-5, with 7 bases lining up with TRBD1. CDR1 and CDR2 from the germline V gene are LNHDA and SQIVND (reference sequence). The CDR3 contains 14 residues. Unmatched junction bases numbered 3, after V lost 5 bases and J lost 2 bases. The CDR3 region has the DNA TGTGCCAGTAGTCCTGGACAGGGCAATCAGCCCCAGCATTTT. This encodes CASSPGQGNQPQHF.

This clone was counted once. The V call is TRBV2, the J call TRBJ1-6, with D possibly TRBD1 on 5 matching bases. CDR3 size: 13 residues. The germline gives CDR1 SNHLY, CDR2 FYNNEI. V lost 1 base, J lost 11 bases, and 9 bases lay in between. Written as DNA, the CDR3 is TGTGCCAGCAGTGAAGGGACAAGGACACCCCTCCACTTT. Protein product: CASSEGTRTPLHF.

DNA for the CDR3: TGTGCCAGCAGTTATGGGGGCTCTGGAAACACCATATATTTT. It specifies CASSYGGSGNTIYF. V gene TRBV6-5 combines with J gene TRBJ1-3; a possible D gene is TRBD1 (5 bases). The CDR3 loop spans 14 amino acids. CDR1 MNHEY and CDR2 SVGAGI come from the germline V gene. Trimming took off 3 bases at V and 0 bases at J, with 6 bases between the two ends.

The J gene is TRBJ2-7, the V gene TRBV19, with D unresolved. Per germline, CDR1 LNHDA and CDR2 SQIVND (reference sequence). The CDR3 contains 13 residues. V was shortened by 7 bases and J by 7 bases, with 17 bases between the two germline ends. CDR3 region: CASNTGRGDEQYF. Written as DNA, the CDR3 is TGTGCCAGTAATACCGGACGAGGAGATGAGCAGTACTTC.

The CDR3 is CASSLLFGISPLHF. CDR3 sequence (DNA): TGTGCCAGCAGCTTGCTCTTCGGGATTTCACCCCTCCACTTT. This sequence joins TRBV5-8 and TRBJ1-6; D ambiguous. The CDR3 has 14 residues. Trimming stripped 1 base from V and 9 bases from J, with 11 bases between. The germline CDR1 and CDR2 sequences are SGHTS and YDEGEE.

The chain employs TRBV7-2 and TRBJ2-7; possible D gene TRBD2, 6 bases. Germline CDR1 and CDR2: SGHTA and FQGNSA. Deletions cut 4 bases from V and 0 bases from J, with 16 bases between. The CDR3 is 16 residues long. The CDR3, as DNA: TGTGCCAGCAGCTCCTTCCCACGGGGGTCCTCCTACGAGCAGTACTTC. Translating gives CASSSFPRGSSYEQYF.

The chain couples TRBV19 to TRBJ2-7, with 9 bases matching TRBD1. Looked up from germline, CDR1 is LNHDA and CDR2 is SQIVND (reference sequence). This CDR3 comprises 14 residues. With 9 bases clipped from V and 4 bases from J, the junction kept 10 bases outside the gene matches. The CDR3 spells CARNPTGGRYEQYF. CDR3 nucleotides: TGTGCCAGAAATCCAACAGGGGGCCGATACGAGCAGTACTTC. Complete variable domain (other parts from reference TRBV19 and TRBJ2-7): DGGITQSPKYLFRKEGQNVTLSCEQNLNHDAMYWYRQDPGQGLRLIYYSQIVNDFQKGDIAEGYSVSREKKESFPLTVTSAQKNPTAFYLCARNPTGGRYEQYFGPGTRLTVT.

This chain links TRBV18 with TRBJ1-1, with 7 positions matching TRBD1. CDR1 KGHSH and CDR2 LQKENI come from the germline V gene. The V gene end was trimmed by 3 bases and the J gene end by 2 bases; junction bases not matched to a gene: 6. This CDR3 has 15 amino acids. DNA for the CDR3: TGTGCCAGCTCACCGGGCAGGGGGGGAAACACTGAAGCTTTCTTT. Translated: CASSPGRGGNTEAFF.

The chain has TRBV18 and TRBJ1-1; 8 positions match TRBD1. The CDR3 loop spans 15 amino acids. Per the germline V gene, CDR1 is KGHSH and CDR2 is LQKENI. Trimming cost V 3 bases and J 3 bases; bases outside gene matches: 6. The CDR3 loop reads CASSPFGTGDTEAFF. Written as DNA, the CDR3 is TGTGCCAGCTCACCCTTTGGGACAGGTGACACTGAAGCTTTCTTT.

The CDR3 spells CASSPPSGLSGTGELFF. Here the CDR3 DNA reads TGCGCCAGCAGCCCCCCCTCGGGGCTAAGTGGCACCGGGGAGCTGTTTTTT. This sequence joins TRBV4-3 and TRBJ2-2, with D perhaps assigned TRBD1 or TRBD2 (5 bases each). Trimming stripped 4 bases from V and 4 bases from J, with 19 bases between. The CDR3 has 17 amino acids. Looked up from germline, CDR1 is LGHNA and CDR2 is YSLEER.